This record covers a single T cell receptor beta chain. V gave up 5 bases and J gave up 1 base, with 8 bases separating them. Germline V gene lookup returns CDR1 MGHDK and CDR2 SYGVNS. This CDR3 region has 13 residues. This specimen belongs to a study of OX40 agonist ivuxolimab in advanced cancers. Sequencing used immunoSEQ multiplex PCR; TCRdb keeps in-frame clones, though not all of them. Of some 80,000 clones detected, around nine tenths appear once; the ten largest clones hold about 5%. Sequenced here: CD4+ or CD8+ T cells sorted from blood, sampled in a trial of the OX40 agonist ivuxolimab. The chain uses TRBV25-1 and TRBJ1-1, with unresolved D. The clonotype comes from an adult with an advanced solid tumor such as melanoma, head and neck, liver or kidney cancer. This CDR3 is CASSSQQNTEAFF. The CDR3 nucleotides are TGTGCCAGCAGTTCCCAACAGAACACTGAAGCTTTCTTT.